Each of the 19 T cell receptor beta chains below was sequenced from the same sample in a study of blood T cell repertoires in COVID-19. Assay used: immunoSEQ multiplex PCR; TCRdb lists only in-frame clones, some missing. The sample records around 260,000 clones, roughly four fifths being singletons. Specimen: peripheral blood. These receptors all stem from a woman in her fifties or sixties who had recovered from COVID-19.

This CDR3 is CSVERASGSRDEQFF. DNA for the CDR3: TGCAGCGTTGAACGGGCTAGCGGGAGTCGGGATGAGCAGTTCTTC. The chain combines TRBV29-1 with TRBJ2-1, with 10 bases aligning to TRBD2. J lost 8 bases, V lost 2 bases, and 9 bases had no gene match. There are 15 residues in the CDR3. Germline-derived CDR1 and CDR2 are SQVTM and ANQGSEA.

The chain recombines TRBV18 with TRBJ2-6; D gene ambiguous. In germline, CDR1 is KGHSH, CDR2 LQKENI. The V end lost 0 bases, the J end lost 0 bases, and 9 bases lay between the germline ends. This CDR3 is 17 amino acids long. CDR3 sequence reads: CASSPPPVLSGANVLTF. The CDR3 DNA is TGTGCCAGCTCACCACCGCCAGTTCTCTCTGGGGCCAACGTCCTGACTTTC.

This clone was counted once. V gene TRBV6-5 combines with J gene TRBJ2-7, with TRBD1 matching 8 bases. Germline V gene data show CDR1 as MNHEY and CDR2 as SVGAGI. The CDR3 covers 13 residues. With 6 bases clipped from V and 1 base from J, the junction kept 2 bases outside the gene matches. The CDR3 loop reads CASSNRGSYEQYF. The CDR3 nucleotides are TGTGCCAGCAGCAACAGGGGGTCCTACGAGCAGTACTTC.

This CDR3 reads CASSLRGGTEAFF. Here the CDR3 DNA reads TGTGCCAGCAGTTTAAGGGGAGGGACTGAAGCTTTCTTT. The V and J genes are TRBV27 and TRBJ1-1; D perhaps matches TRBD1 (5 bases). This CDR3 is 13 amino acids long. Germline lookup yields CDR1 MNHEY and CDR2 SMNVEV (reference sequence). Trimming cost V 2 bases and J 5 bases, with 9 bases left between them.

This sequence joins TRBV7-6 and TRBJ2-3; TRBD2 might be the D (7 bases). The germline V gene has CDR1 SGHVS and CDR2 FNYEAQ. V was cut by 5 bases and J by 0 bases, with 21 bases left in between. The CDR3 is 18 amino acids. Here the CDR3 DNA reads TGTGCCAGCAGCGCGATCTATCGAGGGGGGGGTAGCACAGATACGCAGTATTTT. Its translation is CASSAIYRGGGSTDTQYF.

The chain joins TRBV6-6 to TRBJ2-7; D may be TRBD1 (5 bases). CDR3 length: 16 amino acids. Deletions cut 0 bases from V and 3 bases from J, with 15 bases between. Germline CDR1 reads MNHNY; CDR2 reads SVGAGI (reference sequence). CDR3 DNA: TGTGCCAGCAGTTACTCGGGTTCAGGGTTGGGCTACGAGCAGTACTTC. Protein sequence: CASSYSGSGLGYEQYF.

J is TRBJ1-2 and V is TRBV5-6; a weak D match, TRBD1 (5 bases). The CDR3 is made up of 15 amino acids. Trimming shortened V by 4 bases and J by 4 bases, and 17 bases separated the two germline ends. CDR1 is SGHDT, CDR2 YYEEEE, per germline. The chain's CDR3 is CASSTSGYLPYGYTF. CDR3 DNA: TGTGCCAGCAGCACATCAGGGTATCTACCCTATGGCTACACCTTC.

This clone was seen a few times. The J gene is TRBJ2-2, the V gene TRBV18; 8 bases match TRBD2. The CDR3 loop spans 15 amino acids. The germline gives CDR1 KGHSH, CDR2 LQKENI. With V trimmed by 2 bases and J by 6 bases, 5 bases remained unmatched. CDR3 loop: CASSPTGGSAGELFF. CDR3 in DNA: TGTGCCAGCTCACCAACGGGGGGGTCCGCCGGGGAGCTGTTTTTT.

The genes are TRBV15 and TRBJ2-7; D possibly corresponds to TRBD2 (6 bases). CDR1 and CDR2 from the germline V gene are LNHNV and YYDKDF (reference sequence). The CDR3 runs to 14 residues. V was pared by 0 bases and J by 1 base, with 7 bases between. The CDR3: CATSREGGSYEQYF. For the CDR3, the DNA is TGTGCCACCAGCAGAGAGGGGGGATCCTACGAGCAGTACTTC.

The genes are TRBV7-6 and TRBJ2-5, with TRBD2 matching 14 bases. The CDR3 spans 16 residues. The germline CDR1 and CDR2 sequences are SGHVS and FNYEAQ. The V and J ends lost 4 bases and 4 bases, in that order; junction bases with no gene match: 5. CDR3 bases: TGTGCCAGCAGCTCGCGACTAGCGGGGGGGCTAGAGACCCAGTACTTC. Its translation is CASSSRLAGGLETQYF. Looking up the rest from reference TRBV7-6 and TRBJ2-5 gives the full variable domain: GAGVSQSPRYKVTKRGQDVALRCDPISGHVSLYWYRQALGQGPEFLTYFNYEAQQDKSGLPNDRFSAERPEGSISTLTIQRTEQRDSAMYRCASSSRLAGGLETQYFGPGTRLLVL.

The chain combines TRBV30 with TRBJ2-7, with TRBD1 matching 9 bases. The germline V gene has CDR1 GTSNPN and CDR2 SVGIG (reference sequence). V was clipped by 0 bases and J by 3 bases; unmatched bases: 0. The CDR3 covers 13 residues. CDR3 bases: TGTGCCTGGAGTGTGACAGGGGGCTACGAGCAGTACTTC. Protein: CAWSVTGGYEQYF.

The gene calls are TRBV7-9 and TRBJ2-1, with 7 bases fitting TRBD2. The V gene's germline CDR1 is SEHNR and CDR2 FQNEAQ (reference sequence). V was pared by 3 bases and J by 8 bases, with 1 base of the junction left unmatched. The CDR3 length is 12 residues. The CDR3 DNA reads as TGTGCCAGCAGCTTGGGGGGGTATGAGCAGTTCTTC. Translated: CASSLGGYEQFF.

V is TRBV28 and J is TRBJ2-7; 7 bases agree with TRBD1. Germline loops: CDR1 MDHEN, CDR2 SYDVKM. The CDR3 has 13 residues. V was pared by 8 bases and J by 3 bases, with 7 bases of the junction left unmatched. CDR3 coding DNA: TGTGCCAGCTTCCAGGGGGAAAACTACGAGCAGTACTTC. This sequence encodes CASFQGENYEQYF. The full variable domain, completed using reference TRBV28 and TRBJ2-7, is DVKVTQSSRYLVKRTGEKVFLECVQDMDHENMFWYRQDPGLGLRLIYFSYDVKMKEKGDIPEGYSVSREKKERFSLILESASTNQTSMYLCASFQGENYEQYFGPGTRLTVT.

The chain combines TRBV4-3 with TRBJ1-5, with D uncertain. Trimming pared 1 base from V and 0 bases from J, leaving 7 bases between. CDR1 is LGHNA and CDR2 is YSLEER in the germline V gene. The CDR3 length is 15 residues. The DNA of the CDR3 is TGCGCCAGCAGCCAAGCCCGGGGTAGCAATCAGCCCCAGCATTTT. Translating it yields CASSQARGSNQPQHF.

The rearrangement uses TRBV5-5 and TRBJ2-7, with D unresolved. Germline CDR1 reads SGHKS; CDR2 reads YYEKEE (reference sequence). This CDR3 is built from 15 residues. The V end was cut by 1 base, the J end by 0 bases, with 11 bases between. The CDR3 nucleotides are TGTGCCAGCAGCTTGACCCTGACTGGCTCCTACGAGCAGTACTTC. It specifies CASSLTLTGSYEQYF.

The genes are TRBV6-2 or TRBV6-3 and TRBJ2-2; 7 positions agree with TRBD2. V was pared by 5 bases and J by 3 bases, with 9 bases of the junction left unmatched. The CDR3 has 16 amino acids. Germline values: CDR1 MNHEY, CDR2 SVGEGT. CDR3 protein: CASSIALAGHTGELFF. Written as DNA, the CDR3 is TGTGCCAGCAGTATCGCCTTAGCGGGCCACACCGGGGAGCTGTTTTTT.

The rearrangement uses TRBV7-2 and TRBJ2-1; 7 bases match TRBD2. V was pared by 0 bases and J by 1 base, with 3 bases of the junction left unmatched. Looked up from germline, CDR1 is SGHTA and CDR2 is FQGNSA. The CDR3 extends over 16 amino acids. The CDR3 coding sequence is TGTGCCAGCAGCTTAGCAGGCGGGGGATCCTACAATGAGCAGTTCTTC. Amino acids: CASSLAGGGSYNEQFF. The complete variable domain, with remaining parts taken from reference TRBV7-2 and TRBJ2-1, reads GAGVSQSPSNKVTEKGKDVELRCDPISGHTALYWYRQSLGQGLEFLIYFQGNSAPDKSGLPSDRFSAERTGGSVSTLTIQRTQQEDSAVYLCASSLAGGGSYNEQFFGPGTRLTVL.

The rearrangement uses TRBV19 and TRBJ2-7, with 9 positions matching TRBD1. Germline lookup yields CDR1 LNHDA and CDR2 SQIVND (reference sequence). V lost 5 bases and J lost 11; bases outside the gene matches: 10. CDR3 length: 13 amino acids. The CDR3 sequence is CASSPGQGPGKYF. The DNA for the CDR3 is TGTGCCAGTAGTCCGGGACAGGGCCCAGGGAAGTACTTC.

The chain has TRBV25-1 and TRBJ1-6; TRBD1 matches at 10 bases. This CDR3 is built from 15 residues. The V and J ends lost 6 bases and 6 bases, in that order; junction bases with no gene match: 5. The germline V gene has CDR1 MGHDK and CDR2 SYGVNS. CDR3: CASRAGTGVNSPLHF. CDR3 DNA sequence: TGTGCCAGCAGAGCCGGGACAGGGGTTAATTCACCCCTCCACTTT.